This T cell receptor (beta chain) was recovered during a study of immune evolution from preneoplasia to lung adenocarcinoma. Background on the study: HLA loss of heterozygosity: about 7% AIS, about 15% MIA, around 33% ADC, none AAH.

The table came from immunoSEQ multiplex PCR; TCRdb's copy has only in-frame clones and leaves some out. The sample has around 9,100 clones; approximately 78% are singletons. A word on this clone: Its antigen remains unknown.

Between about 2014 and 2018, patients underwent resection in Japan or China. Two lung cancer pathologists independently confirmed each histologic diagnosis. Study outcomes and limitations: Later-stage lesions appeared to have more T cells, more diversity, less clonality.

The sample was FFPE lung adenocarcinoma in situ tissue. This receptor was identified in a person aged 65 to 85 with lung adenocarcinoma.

CDR3 bases: TGTGCCAGCTCACCCGGAACAGGGGTCCCCAGCACTGAAGCTTTCTTT. Protein sequence: CASSPGTGVPSTEAFF. The gene calls are TRBV18 and TRBJ1-1; 7 bases fit TRBD1. J lost 4 bases, V lost 3 bases, and 11 bases had no gene match. The CDR3 sequence is 16 residues long. Per germline, CDR1 KGHSH and CDR2 LQKENI.